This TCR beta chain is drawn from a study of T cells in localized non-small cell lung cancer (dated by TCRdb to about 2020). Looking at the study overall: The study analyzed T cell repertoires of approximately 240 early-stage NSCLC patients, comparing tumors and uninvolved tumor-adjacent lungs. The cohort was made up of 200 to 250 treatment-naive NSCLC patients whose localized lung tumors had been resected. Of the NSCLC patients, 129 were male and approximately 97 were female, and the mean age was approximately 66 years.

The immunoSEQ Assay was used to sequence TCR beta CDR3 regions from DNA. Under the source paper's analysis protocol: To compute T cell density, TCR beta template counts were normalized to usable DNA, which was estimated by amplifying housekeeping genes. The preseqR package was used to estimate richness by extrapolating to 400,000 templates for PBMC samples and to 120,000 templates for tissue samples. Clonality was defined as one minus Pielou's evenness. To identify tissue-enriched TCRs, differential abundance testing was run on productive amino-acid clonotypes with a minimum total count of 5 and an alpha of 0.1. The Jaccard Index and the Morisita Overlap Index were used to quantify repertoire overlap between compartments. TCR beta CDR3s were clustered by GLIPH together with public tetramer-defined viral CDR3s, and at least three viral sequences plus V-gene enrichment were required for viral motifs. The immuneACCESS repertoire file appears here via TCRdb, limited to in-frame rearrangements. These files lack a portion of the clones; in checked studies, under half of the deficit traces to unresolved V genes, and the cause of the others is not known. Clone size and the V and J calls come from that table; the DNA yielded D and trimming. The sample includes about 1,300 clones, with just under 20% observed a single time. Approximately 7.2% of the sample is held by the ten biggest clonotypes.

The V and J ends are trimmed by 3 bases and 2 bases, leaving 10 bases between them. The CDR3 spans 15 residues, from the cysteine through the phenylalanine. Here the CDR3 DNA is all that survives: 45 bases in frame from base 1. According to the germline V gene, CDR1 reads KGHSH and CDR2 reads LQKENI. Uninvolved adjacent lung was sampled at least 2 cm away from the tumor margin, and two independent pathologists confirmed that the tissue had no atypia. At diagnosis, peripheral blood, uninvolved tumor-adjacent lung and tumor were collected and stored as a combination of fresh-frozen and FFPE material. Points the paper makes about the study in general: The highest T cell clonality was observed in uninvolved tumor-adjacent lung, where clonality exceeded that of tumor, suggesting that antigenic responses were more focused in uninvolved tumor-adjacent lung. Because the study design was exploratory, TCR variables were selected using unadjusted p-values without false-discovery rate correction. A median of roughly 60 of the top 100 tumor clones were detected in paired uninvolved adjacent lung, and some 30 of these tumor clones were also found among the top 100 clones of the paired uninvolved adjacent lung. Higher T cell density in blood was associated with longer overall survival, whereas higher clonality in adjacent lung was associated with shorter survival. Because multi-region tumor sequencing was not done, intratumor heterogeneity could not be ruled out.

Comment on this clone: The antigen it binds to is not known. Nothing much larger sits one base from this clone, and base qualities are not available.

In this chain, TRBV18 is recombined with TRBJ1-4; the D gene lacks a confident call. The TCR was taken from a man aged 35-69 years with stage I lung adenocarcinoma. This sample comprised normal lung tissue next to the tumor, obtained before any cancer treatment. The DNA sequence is TGTGCCAGCTCACCGGCAAGGGAGACTAATGAAAAACTGTTTTTT. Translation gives CASSPARETNEKLFF.